The 31 T cell receptor beta chains presented below share a single source sample, sequenced in a study of T cell repertoires in cytomegalovirus infection. MiXCR, run by TCRdb on the reads, gives a single entry per CDR3 protein. The sample lists 28,000 or so distinct CDR3 sequences, about a fifth occurring once. Their antigens are not known. This sample comprised CD8+ T cells from cultured PBMCs, obtained from culture after CMV antigen stimulation. These receptors all stem from a human donor in good health (CMV status not recorded). Some clones in this sample may be carry-over from other donors' samples.

This clonotype was counted only a few times. V usage is TRBV20-1 and J usage is TRBJ2-7, with TRBD1 matching over 10 bases. This CDR3 has 15 amino acids. V shed 3 bases, J shed 3 bases, and the junction held 8 bases outside the gene matches. CDR1 and CDR2 from the germline V gene are DFQATT and SNEGSKA (reference sequence). The CDR3 nucleotides read TGCAGTGCTAGGTCAAGCCGGGACAGGGGCTACGAGCAGTACTTC. Amino acid sequence: CSARSSRDRGYEQYF.

Only a few counts were recorded for this clonotype. This chain uses TRBV7-2 with TRBJ2-1; no firm D call. Germline V lookup: CDR1 SGHTA, CDR2 FQGNSA. Trimming stripped 3 bases from V and 0 bases from J, with 9 bases between. The CDR3 contains 15 residues. Here the CDR3 reads CASSFEPGSYNEQFF. CDR3 sequence (DNA): TGTGCCAGCAGCTTCGAACCGGGCTCCTACAATGAGCAGTTCTTC.

The V and J genes are TRBV9 and TRBJ2-1, with 12 bases matching TRBD2. This CDR3 has 17 amino acids. CDR1 and CDR2 (germline): SGDLS, YYNGEE. V shed 1 base, J shed 9 bases, and the junction held 11 bases outside the gene matches. The CDR3 is CASSVNPLAGGPSEQFF. Here the CDR3 DNA reads TGTGCCAGCAGCGTAAACCCGCTAGCGGGAGGGCCGAGTGAGCAGTTCTTC. Combining the CDR3 with reference TRBV9 and TRBJ2-1 gives the whole variable domain DSGVTQTPKHLITATGQRVTLRCSPRSGDLSVYWYQQSLDQGLQFLIQYYNGEERAKGNILERFSAQQFPDLHSELNLSSLELGDSALYFCASSVNPLAGGPSEQFFGPGTRLTVL.

The chain uses TRBV29-1 and TRBJ2-7; TRBD1 matches 7 bases. Germline values: CDR1 SQVTM, CDR2 ANQGSEA. The V and J ends lost 4 bases and 2 bases, in that order; junction bases with no gene match: 2. The length of the CDR3 is 12 residues. In nucleotides, the CDR3 is TGCAGCGTTGTGGGACAGCCCTACGAGCAGTACTTC. It encodes CSVVGQPYEQYF.

This chain joins TRBV12-3 or TRBV12-4 and TRBJ2-3; D possibly matches TRBD1 or TRBD2 (5 bases each). This CDR3 has 13 amino acids. Trimming cost V 8 bases and J 4 bases, with 13 bases left between them. The CDR3 here is CASETRDADTQYF. The CDR3 nucleotides read TGTGCCAGCGAAACGAGGGACGCAGATACGCAGTATTTT.

This chain joins TRBV7-2 and TRBJ2-7; 12 nucleotides align to TRBD2. The J segment lost 6 bases and the V segment lost 2 bases, leaving 8 bases of the junction unmatched. The CDR3 is made up of 16 amino acids. Germline assignment: CDR1 SGHTA and CDR2 FQGNSA. The CDR3 DNA reads as TGTGCCAGCAGCTTACAGGGGCCGGGACTAGCGGGCGAGCAGTACTTC. Encoded protein: CASSLQGPGLAGEQYF.

This clonotype showed up many times. The chain carries TRBV2 and TRBJ2-2; 8 nucleotides match TRBD2. Per the germline V gene, CDR1 is SNHLY and CDR2 is FYNNEI. The ends lost 10 bases at V and 5 bases at J; junction bases unmatched: 6. The CDR3 is 13 residues long. The CDR3 nucleotides are TGTGCCACCCCGGGGGGGGTAACCGGGGAGCTGTTTTTT. Translating it yields CATPGGVTGELFF.

This clonotype was found a few times. The chain combines TRBV7-9 with TRBJ2-2; tentative D call: TRBD2 (6 bases). The germline V gene has CDR1 SEHNR and CDR2 FQNEAQ (reference sequence). This CDR3 contains 15 residues. Trimming shortened V by 4 bases and J by 3 bases, and 12 bases separated the two germline ends. The DNA of the CDR3 is TGTGCCAGCAGCTCTTTGACGGGGGACACCGGGGAGCTGTTTTTT. Its translation is CASSSLTGDTGELFF.

The gene calls are TRBV7-9 and TRBJ1-1; D call uncertain. CDR1 is SEHNR, CDR2 FQNEAQ, per germline (reference sequence). Trimming took off 7 bases at V and 0 bases at J, with 12 bases between the two ends. This CDR3 is 14 amino acids long. CDR3 protein: CASTPRALNTEAFF. CDR3 nucleotide sequence: TGTGCCAGCACCCCGCGGGCGTTGAACACTGAAGCTTTCTTT.

This clonotype has a handful of counts. DNA of the CDR3: TGTGCCAGCAGCTCCCGATCCGTAGGAGAGCAGTACTTC. It codes for CASSSRSVGEQYF. The chain has TRBV7-3 and TRBJ2-7; no clear D. Trimming took 4 bases from V and 7 from J, leaving 14 bases between them. The CDR3 consists of 13 residues. Germline V lookup: CDR1 SGHTA, CDR2 FQGTGA.

This clonotype was seen only a few times. The CDR3 DNA reads TGTGCCAGCAGCAGAAAACCCTACAATGAGCAGTTCTTC. This sequence encodes CASSRKPYNEQFF. The chain employs TRBV5-6 and TRBJ2-1; D not resolved. The CDR3 is 13 residues long. V lost 4 bases to trimming and J lost 2 bases, with 7 bases between them. Germline V gene data show CDR1 as SGHDT and CDR2 as YYEEEE.

Only a few counts were recorded for this clonotype. The rearrangement joins TRBV7-9 to TRBJ1-2, with D perhaps TRBD1 (6 bases). Between the trimmed V and J ends, which lost 0 bases and 8 bases, there was a span of 16 bases. Germline values: CDR1 SEHNR, CDR2 FQNEAQ (reference sequence). The CDR3 length is 15 residues. The CDR3 DNA follows: TGTGCCAGCAGCTTAGCACAGGGCGGAGAGGACGGCTACACCTTC. Translation gives CASSLAQGGEDGYTF. Full variable domain (remainder filled in from reference TRBV7-9 and TRBJ1-2): DTGVSQNPRHKITKRGQNVTFRCDPISEHNRLYWYRQTLGQGPEFLTYFQNEAQLEKSRLLSDRFSAERPKGSFSTLEIQRTEQGDSAMYLCASSLAQGGEDGYTFGSGTRLTVV.

This clonotype was picked up a small number of times. This chain connects TRBV14 to TRBJ1-1, with a possible D match to TRBD1 (6 bases). CDR3 length equals 14 residues. V was pared by 4 bases and J by 1 base, with 10 bases between. Germline values: CDR1 SGHDN, CDR2 FVKESK. The CDR3 sequence: CASSLRGSNTEAFF. CDR3 DNA sequence: TGTGCCAGCAGCCTCAGGGGCTCGAACACTGAAGCTTTCTTT.

This clonotype was observed a handful of times. The V gene is TRBV7-9, the J gene TRBJ1-2; D unclear. The CDR3 is 14 amino acids. V lost 5 bases and J lost 2, with 12 bases in between. Germline CDR1 and CDR2: SEHNR and FQNEAQ (reference sequence). CDR3 protein: CASSAFPENYGYTF. In nucleotides, the CDR3 is TGTGCCAGCAGCGCTTTCCCAGAAAACTATGGCTACACCTTC.

The chain uses TRBV12-3 or TRBV12-4 and TRBJ2-5; no clear D gene. The CDR3 is 12 residues long. V was cut by 1 base and J by 6 bases, with 6 bases left in between. The CDR3 DNA follows: TGTGCCAGCAGTTTAGGTGGTCAGACCCAGTACTTC. Amino acids: CASSLGGQTQYF.

The chain employs TRBV6-1 and TRBJ1-1; no clear D gene. CDR1 is MNHNS and CDR2 is SASEGT in the germline V gene. The CDR3 loop spans 16 amino acids. V lost 3 bases and J 1 base, leaving 15 bases between the germline ends. The CDR3 DNA reads as TGTGCCAGCAGTGAGACACCGCGATTGAGGAACACTGAAGCTTTCTTT. This translates into CASSETPRLRNTEAFF.

This clonotype was found a few times. The chain uses TRBV7-8 and TRBJ2-3; D assignment may be TRBD1 or TRBD2 (5 bases each). The CDR3 is 15 amino acids. V lost 5 bases and J lost 5, with 17 bases in between. The germline V gene has CDR1 SGHVS and CDR2 FQNEAQ. CDR3 DNA: TGTGCCAGCAGCACCGGGACGGCACGAATAGATACGCAGTATTTT. It yields the protein CASSTGTARIDTQYF.

In its sample, this clonotype was seen a few times. V is TRBV6-5 and J is TRBJ2-7; 8 nucleotides line up with TRBD1. Germline loops: CDR1 MNHEY, CDR2 SVGAGI. V lost 7 bases, J lost 4 bases, and 12 bases stayed unmatched. This CDR3 region has 15 residues. The CDR3 protein is CASIGPGQESYEQYF. In DNA form, the CDR3 reads TGTGCCAGCATTGGTCCGGGACAGGAGTCTTACGAGCAGTACTTC.

The chain joins TRBV7-3 to TRBJ2-3; 7 nucleotides match TRBD1. V lost 5 bases to trimming and J lost 4 bases; unmatched junction nucleotides: 9. The CDR3 extends over 15 amino acids. Germline V CDR1 and CDR2: SGHTA, FQGTGA. CDR3 in DNA: TGTGCCAGCAGCGGACAGGCGCGCCGGGCAGATACGCAGTATTTT. This sequence encodes CASSGQARRADTQYF.

This clonotype was seen more than once but under ten times. V and J are TRBV12-3 or TRBV12-4 and TRBJ1-1; the D gene is possibly TRBD1 (6 bases). Trimming took off 7 bases at V and 6 bases at J, with 18 bases between the two ends. The CDR3 contains 14 residues. Here the CDR3 reads CASILTGSRAEAFF. DNA for the CDR3: TGTGCCAGCATCTTGACAGGTTCGAGGGCTGAAGCTTTCTTT.

The chain recombines TRBV11-2 with TRBJ1-1; 7 bases fit TRBD1. Germline loops: CDR1 SGHAT, CDR2 FQNNGV. The J segment lost 5 bases and the V segment lost 8 bases, leaving 20 bases of the junction unmatched. This CDR3 spans 17 amino acids. The chain's CDR3 is CASRTGEGRKVGTEAFF. Written as DNA, the CDR3 is TGTGCCAGCCGGACAGGAGAGGGTCGGAAAGTGGGGACTGAAGCTTTCTTT.

This chain connects TRBV4-1 to TRBJ1-5; 8 nucleotides agree with TRBD1. This CDR3 region has 17 residues. V gave up 5 bases and J gave up 1 base; unmatched junction bases: 10. Germline assignment: CDR1 MGHRA and CDR2 YSYEKL. The CDR3 nucleotides are TGCGCCAGCAGCTCCCTTCACGGACAGGGAAGCAATCAGCCCCAGCATTTT. Translated: CASSSLHGQGSNQPQHF.

The sample holds a few counts of this clonotype. In DNA, the CDR3 is TGCGCCAGCAGCTTGGAAAGCAAGAAGAGCTACGAGCAGTACTTC. Translated: CASSLESKKSYEQYF. The chain employs TRBV5-1 and TRBJ2-7; D gene unclear. CDR3 length equals 15 residues. Per germline, CDR1 SGHRS and CDR2 YFSETQ. Trimming cost V 0 bases and J 3 bases, with 13 bases left between them.

The sample holds a few counts of this clonotype. The CDR3 DNA is TGTGCCAGCAGCCTAGCGGGGCCCAACACTGAAGCTTTCTTT. This sequence encodes CASSLAGPNTEAFF. The V call is TRBV6-6, the J call TRBJ1-1; tentative D call: TRBD1 (5 bases). The CDR3 covers 14 residues. Trimming pared 6 bases from V and 2 bases from J, leaving 13 bases between. Germline-derived CDR1 and CDR2 are MNHNY and SVGAGI (reference sequence).

In DNA, the CDR3 is TGCGCCAGCAGTTCCGGGGAGAGACTGTTCACCGGGGAGCTGTTTTTT. The encoded protein is CASSSGERLFTGELFF. The chain carries TRBV4-1 and TRBJ2-2; weak D call: TRBD2 (5 bases). V was shortened by 6 bases and J by 4 bases, with 18 bases between the two germline ends. This CDR3 has 16 amino acids. Germline CDR1 MGHRA, CDR2 YSYEKL.

The rearrangement links TRBV12-3 or TRBV12-4 to TRBJ1-1; no firm D call. Trimming left V 5 bases short and J 3 bases short, with 10 bases between. This CDR3 region has 13 residues. In nucleotides, the CDR3 is TGTGCCAGCAGTCGGAATCCCTACACTGAAGCTTTCTTT. Encoded protein: CASSRNPYTEAFF.

The table lists this clonotype with many counts. The V and J genes are TRBV28 and TRBJ2-7; 12 nucleotides match TRBD1. The CDR3 sequence is 16 residues long. The V segment lost 7 bases and the J segment 5 bases; nucleotides outside the gene matches: 12. CDR1 and CDR2 from the germline V gene are MDHEN and SYDVKM. DNA of the CDR3: TGTGCCAGCATACCGTCCTCCGGGACAGGGGGCGACGAGCAGTACTTC. It is translated as CASIPSSGTGGDEQYF.

This clonotype occurred a few times. The chain employs TRBV19 and TRBJ2-1, with no clear D. This CDR3 region has 14 residues. CDR1 is LNHDA, CDR2 SQIVND, per germline (reference sequence). Trimming took off 2 bases at V and 6 bases at J, with 11 bases between the two ends. CDR3 in amino acids: CASSIWGSGNEQFF. The CDR3 nucleotides are TGTGCCAGTAGTATATGGGGATCAGGCAATGAGCAGTTCTTC. The complete variable domain, with remaining parts taken from reference TRBV19 and TRBJ2-1, reads DGGITQSPKYLFRKEGQNVTLSCEQNLNHDAMYWYRQDPGQGLRLIYYSQIVNDFQKGDIAEGYSVSREKKESFPLTVTSAQKNPTAFYLCASSIWGSGNEQFFGPGTRLTVL.

This clonotype appeared a few times. The chain carries TRBV12-3 or TRBV12-4 and TRBJ1-2, with D tentatively TRBD1 (6 bases). The V end was cut by 6 bases, the J end by 2 bases, with 16 bases between. The CDR3 runs to 15 residues. Written as DNA, the CDR3 is TGTGCCAGCAGCTCTCCCGGGGGCATGAACTATGGCTACACCTTC. It codes for CASSSPGGMNYGYTF.

The V gene is TRBV20-1, the J gene TRBJ2-7, with a possible D match to TRBD2 (6 bases). The CDR3 length is 14 residues. V lost 3 bases to trimming and J lost 4 bases, with 16 bases between them. Germline CDR1 and CDR2: DFQATT and SNEGSKA (reference sequence). CDR3 loop: CSASSSGGPYEQYF. The CDR3 DNA sequence: TGCAGTGCTAGTAGTAGCGGCGGACCTTACGAGCAGTACTTC.

The chain is built from TRBV6-1 and TRBJ2-5; D gene ambiguous. CDR3 length equals 13 residues. V shed 6 bases and J shed 4 bases, with 12 bases lying between them. The germline V gene has CDR1 MNHNS and CDR2 SASEGT. CDR3 amino acids: CASRGGPGETQYF. The CDR3 nucleotides read TGTGCCAGCAGGGGCGGACCCGGAGAGACCCAGTACTTC.